This T cell receptor (delta chain) was obtained from a study of Vδ1+ human thymocytes listed by TCRdb under 2018. At the level of the whole study: mRNA-level TRG and TRD CDR3 repertoires of highly purified Vdelta1+ thymocytes from young children were characterised as a data resource. The multiplex-based CDR3 amplicon strategy had previously been validated against 5'RACE-based CDR3 amplicon generation methods.

Turning to this clone: There is no known antigen for this receptor. Base qualities are not provided; no much larger clone lies one nucleotide away.

RNA extraction was performed with the RNeasy mini kit, and reverse transcription was done with Superscript III. CDR3 amplicons were produced by multiplex PCR using pooled V-gene forward primers and a constant-region reverse primer with Illumina adaptor overhangs. After gel purification, amplicons were indexed with Nextera index primers over roughly 8 extra PCR cycles and were then purified with AMPure XP beads. Libraries were sequenced on an Illumina MiSeq with paired-end 250 bp reads, dual indexing and about 21% PhiX spike-in. As for the authors' bioinformatics: FastQC was used to check read quality, and ea-utils fastq-join was used to merge TRG read pairs. IMGT/HighV-QUEST was used to annotate sequences, retaining only productive sequences with an unambiguous V-gene assignment, and each clonotype was defined by an identical CDR3 sequence. For downstream analysis, the tools were VDJtools 1.1.1, tcR 2.2.3, Treemap and vegan Shannon diversity in R 3.4.4. TCRdb reprocessed the public reads with the caller CATT; rows with the same DNA were merged afterwards. TCRdb assigned the V and J calls; the authors' analysis was not used. The sample table contains 80,000 or so delta-chain clones; only one count was recorded for 30% to 45% of them. In total, the top ten clones hold 0.2% to 0.3% of the sample.

Study-level results and caveats: Many TRG clonotypes were found to be shared between donors (up to roughly 7x10^3), whereas TRD repertoires were found to be essentially private (max 116 shared). Thymic TRG and TRD repertoires appeared highly polyclonal with Gaussian CDR3 length distributions, unlike oligoclonal peripheral blood repertoires. Because unexpected Vdelta2 sequences could lead to misinterpretation of bulk repertoire data, the authors recommended using highly purified populations and single-cell validation. Even though sort purity was high, about 20% of thymic TRD sequences were Vdelta2 (and few were Vdelta3), which was not the case for the peripheral blood Vdelta1+ controls. No clustering by age or sex was observed, so analyses did not stratify donors by these variables.

From cysteine to phenylalanine, the CDR3 is 14 amino acids long. Only the CDR3 DNA is retained, 42 bases long and in frame from the first base. Trimming at the junction amounts to 5 bases on V and 0 bases on J, and the germline ends lie 10 bases apart. CDR1 and CDR2 (TSWWSYY, QGS) derive from the germline V gene. Thymic samples were depleted of alphabeta T cells, then CD3+ TCRVdelta1+ TCRVdelta2- thymocytes were FACS-sorted. Sorted Vdelta1+ thymocyte purity ranged from 98% to 99.6%. Thymic specimens came from 8 paediatric patients undergoing corrective cardiac surgery, aged from roughly 5 days to 16 months. After the thymic tissue was dispersed, mononuclear cells were isolated using a Histopaque-1077 density gradient. The staining antibodies were anti-TCRVdelta1 clone TS8.2, anti-TCRVdelta2 clone B6, anti-CD3 clone HIT3a and anti-TCRalphabeta clone IP26.

Sequenced sample: Vdelta1+ gamma-delta thymocytes from the thymus. Explained via the paper, the cell subset or site label denotes: FACS-sorted CD3+ TCRalphabeta- TCRVdelta1+ TCRVdelta2- thymocytes. The rearrangement joined TRDV1 to TRDJ1, with the identity of the D gene unclear. This TCR came from a boy less than two years old who had congenital heart surgery. Here the CDR3 is given as CALGFSDHTDKLIF. The DNA sequence reads TGTGCTCTTGGGTTTTCCGATCACACCGATAAACTCATCTTT.